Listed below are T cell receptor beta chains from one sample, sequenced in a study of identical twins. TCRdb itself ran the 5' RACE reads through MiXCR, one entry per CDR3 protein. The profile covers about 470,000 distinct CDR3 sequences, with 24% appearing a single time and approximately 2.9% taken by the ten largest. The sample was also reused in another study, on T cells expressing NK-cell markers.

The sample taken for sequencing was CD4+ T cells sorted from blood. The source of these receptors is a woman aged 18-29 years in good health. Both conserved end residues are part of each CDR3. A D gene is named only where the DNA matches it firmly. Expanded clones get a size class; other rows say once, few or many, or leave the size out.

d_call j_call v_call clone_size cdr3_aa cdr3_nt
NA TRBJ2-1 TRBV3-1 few CASSQVAGAGEQFF TGTGCCAGCAGCCAAGTTGCGGGGGCGGGTGAGCAGTTCTTC
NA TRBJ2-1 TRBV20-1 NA CSARDLGFEQFF TGCAGTGCTAGAGATTTAGGGTTTGAGCAGTTCTTC
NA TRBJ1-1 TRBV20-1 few CSASLSMNTEAFF TGCAGTGCTAGTCTGAGCATGAACACTGAAGCTTTCTTT
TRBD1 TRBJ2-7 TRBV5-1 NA CASSERTGGYEQYF TGCGCCAGCAGCGAAAGGACAGGGGGCTACGAGCAGTACTTC
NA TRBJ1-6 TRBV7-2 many CASSLVLGNLSPLHF TGTGCCAGCAGCTTGGTGCTAGGCAATCTCTCACCCCTCCACTTT
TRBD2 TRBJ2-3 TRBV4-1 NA CASSQEVASGRAYISTDTQYF TGCGCCAGCAGCCAAGAGGTAGCTAGCGGGAGGGCCTATATAAGCACAGATACGCAGTATTTT
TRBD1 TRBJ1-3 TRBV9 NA CASSVGDRAAGNTIYF TGTGCCAGCAGCGTAGGCGACAGGGCGGCTGGAAACACCATATATTTT
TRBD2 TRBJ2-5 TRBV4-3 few CASSRSGSPQETQYF TGCGCCAGCAGCCGAAGCGGGAGCCCCCAGGAGACCCAGTACTTC
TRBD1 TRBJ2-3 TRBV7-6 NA CASSNLGQLTDTQYF TGTGCCAGCAGCAACTTGGGACAGCTCACAGATACGCAGTATTTT
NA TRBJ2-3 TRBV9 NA CASSVVVGGGTQYF TGTGCCAGCAGCGTAGTGGTCGGTGGGGGTACGCAGTATTTT
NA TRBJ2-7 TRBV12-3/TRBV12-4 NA CASSESGRAYEQYF TGTGCCAGCAGTGAATCGGGACGGGCCTACGAGCAGTACTTC
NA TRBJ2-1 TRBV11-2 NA CASSLVREPRGFF TGTGCCAGCAGCTTAGTTCGGGAGCCCCGTGGGTTCTTC
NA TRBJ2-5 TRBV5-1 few CASSFQPPGNSETQYF TGCGCCAGCAGCTTTCAGCCCCCGGGAAACTCCGAGACCCAGTACTTC
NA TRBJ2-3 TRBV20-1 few CSARAPRGGADYTQYF TGCAGTGCTAGAGCTCCACGCGGGGGCGCCGACTATACGCAGTATTTT